The clone carrying this T cell receptor beta chain was picked up one time. Its antigen is not known. Only in-frame clones appear in the TCRdb table, and some are missing; sequencing was by immunoSEQ multiplex PCR. Of around 130,000 clones in the sample, more than 85% were seen once. It was second doses at about 4 or about 12 weeks that were pooled. Germline V gene data show CDR1 as SEHNR and CDR2 as FQNEAQ (reference sequence). This CDR3 has 14 amino acids. The ends were cut back, 1 base at V and 0 bases at J, with 6 bases in the middle. These data originate in a study of T cell responses to AZD1222 COVID-19 vaccine. Whole-study results and caveats: Close to half of all spike-specific TCRs reportedly target regions of the variants that are unmutated. Repertoire samples came only from after the peak T cell response. Seropositive at baseline were only a handful of AZD1222 recipients.

This sequence joins TRBV7-9 and TRBJ1-1, with D possibly being TRBD1 (5 bases). This TCR was recovered from an adult who received the AZD1222 COVID-19 vaccine. The material sequenced was peripheral blood, taken 28 days after the second AZD1222 dose. The CDR3 loop reads CASSLGQMNTEAFF. Here the CDR3 DNA reads TGTGCCAGCAGCTTAGGACAGATGAACACTGAAGCTTTCTTT.